The entry below gives a single T cell receptor (beta chain) sequence along with its context. No antigen is known for it. The data stem from a study of cytomegalovirus exposure and HLA in healthy donors. The CDR3 contains 13 residues. CDR1 and CDR2 from the germline V gene are LNHDA and SQIVND (reference sequence). The V gene end was trimmed by 5 bases and the J gene end by 7 bases; junction bases not matched to a gene: 7. Amplification used 60 Vbeta primers and 13 Jbeta primers. Sequencing used immunoSEQ multiplex PCR; TCRdb keeps in-frame clones, though not all of them. The sample consists of roughly 100,000 clones, 70% to 80% of them appearing once. Study conclusions and caveats: A classifier reportedly called cytomegalovirus status with high sensitivity and specificity.

Sequenced input: PBMCs. This TCR derives from a man aged 18 to 30 in good health and CMV-seropositive. V gene TRBV19 combines with J gene TRBJ2-7; 8 nucleotides align to TRBD1. The CDR3 reads CASSPRQGREQYF. For the CDR3, the DNA is TGTGCCAGTAGTCCCCGACAGGGGCGGGAGCAGTACTTC.